The entry below gives a single TCR beta chain sequence along with its context. Data came from immunoSEQ multiplex PCR; TCRdb stores just in-frame clones and leaves some out. The sample consists of 85,000 to 90,000 clones, 92% of them appearing once. The sample is drawn from a study of technical replicates of blood from several donors. This CDR3 is built from 15 residues. After removal of 5 bases from V and 4 bases from J, the junction contained 10 bases not matched to a gene. CDR1 LNHNV and CDR2 YYDKDF come from the germline V gene (reference sequence). The sequenced sample consisted of T cells isolated from PBMCs. The origin of this receptor is a human donor in good health. J is TRBJ1-2 and V is TRBV15; 7 bases align to TRBD1. The CDR3 bases are TGTGCCACCAGCGCCAGACAGGGTTTAGGCTATGGCTACACCTTC. This gives the protein CATSARQGLGYGYTF.